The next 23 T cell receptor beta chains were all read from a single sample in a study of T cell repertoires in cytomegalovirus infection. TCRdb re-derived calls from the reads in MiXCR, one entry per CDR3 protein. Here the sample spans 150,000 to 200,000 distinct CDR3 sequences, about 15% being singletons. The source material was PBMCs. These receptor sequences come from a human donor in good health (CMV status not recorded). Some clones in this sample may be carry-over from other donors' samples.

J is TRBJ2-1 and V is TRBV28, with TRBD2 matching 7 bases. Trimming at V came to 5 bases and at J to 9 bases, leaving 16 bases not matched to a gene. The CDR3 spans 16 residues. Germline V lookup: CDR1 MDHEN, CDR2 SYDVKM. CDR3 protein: CASSPYWEVAGFEQFF. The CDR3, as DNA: TGTGCCAGCAGTCCATACTGGGAAGTAGCGGGTTTTGAGCAGTTCTTC.

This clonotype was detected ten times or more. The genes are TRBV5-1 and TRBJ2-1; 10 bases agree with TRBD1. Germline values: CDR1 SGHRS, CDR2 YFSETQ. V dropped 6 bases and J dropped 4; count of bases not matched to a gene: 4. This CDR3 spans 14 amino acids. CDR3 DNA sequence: TGCGCCAGCAACCGGGGACAGGGGTACAATGAGCAGTTCTTC. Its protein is CASNRGQGYNEQFF.

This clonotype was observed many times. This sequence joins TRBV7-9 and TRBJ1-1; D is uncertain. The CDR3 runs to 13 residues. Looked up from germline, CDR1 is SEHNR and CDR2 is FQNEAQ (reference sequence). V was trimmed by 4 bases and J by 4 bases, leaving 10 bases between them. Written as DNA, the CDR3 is TGTGCCAGCAGCTCATCCTGGGTCACTGAAGCTTTCTTT. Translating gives CASSSSWVTEAFF.

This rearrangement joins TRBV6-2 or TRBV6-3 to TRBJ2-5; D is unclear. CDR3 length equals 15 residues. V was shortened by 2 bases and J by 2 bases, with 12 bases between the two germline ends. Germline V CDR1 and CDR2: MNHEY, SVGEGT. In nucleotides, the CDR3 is TGTGCCAGCAGTTACGCCAGCCTGGGGCAAGAGACCCAGTACTTC. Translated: CASSYASLGQETQYF.

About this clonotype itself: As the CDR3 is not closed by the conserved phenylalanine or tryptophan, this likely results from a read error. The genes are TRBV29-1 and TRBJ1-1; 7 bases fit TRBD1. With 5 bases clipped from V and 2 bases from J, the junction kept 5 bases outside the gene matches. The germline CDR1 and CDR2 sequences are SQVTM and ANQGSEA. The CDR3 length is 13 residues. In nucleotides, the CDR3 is TGCAGCGTTCAACAGGGGTTTAACACTGAAGCTTTCTTA. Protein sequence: CSVQQGFNTEAFL.

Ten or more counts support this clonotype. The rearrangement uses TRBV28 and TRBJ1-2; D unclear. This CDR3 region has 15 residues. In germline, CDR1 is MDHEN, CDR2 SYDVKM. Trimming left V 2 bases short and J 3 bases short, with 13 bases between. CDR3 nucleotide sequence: TGTGCCAGCAGTTTACTTGGGGAAATCGACTATGGCTACACCTTC. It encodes CASSLLGEIDYGYTF.

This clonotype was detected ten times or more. The CDR3, as DNA: TGTGCCACCAGTGATCACGGGACAAATATCAATGAGCAGTTCTTC. Its translation: CATSDHGTNINEQFF. J is TRBJ2-1 and V is TRBV24-1; TRBD1 might be the D (6 bases). Germline V CDR1 and CDR2: KGHDR, SFDVKD. The CDR3 is made up of 15 amino acids. V lost 3 bases and J 6 bases, leaving 14 bases between the germline ends.

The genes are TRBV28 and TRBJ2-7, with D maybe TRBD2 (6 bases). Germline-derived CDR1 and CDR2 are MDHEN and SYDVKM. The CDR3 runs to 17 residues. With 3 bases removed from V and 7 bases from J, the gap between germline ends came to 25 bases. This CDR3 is CASSFLRDSLGQREQYF. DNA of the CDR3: TGTGCCAGCAGTTTCCTCCGGGACTCACTCGGTCAGCGGGAGCAGTACTTC.

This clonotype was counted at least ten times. The CDR3 sequence: CASSLGGGEQFF. DNA for the CDR3: TGTGCCAGCAGCTTAGGGGGGGGCGAGCAGTTCTTC. The chain combines TRBV7-2 with TRBJ2-1, with TRBD2 as a possible D gene (7 bases). CDR3 length: 12 amino acids. The germline CDR1 and CDR2 sequences are SGHTA and FQGNSA. V was cut by 1 base and J by 10 bases, with 8 bases left in between. Drawing the rest from reference TRBV7-2 and TRBJ2-1, the complete variable domain is GAGVSQSPSNKVTEKGKDVELRCDPISGHTALYWYRQSLGQGLEFLIYFQGNSAPDKSGLPSDRFSAERTGGSVSTLTIQRTQQEDSAVYLCASSLGGGEQFFGPGTRLTVL.

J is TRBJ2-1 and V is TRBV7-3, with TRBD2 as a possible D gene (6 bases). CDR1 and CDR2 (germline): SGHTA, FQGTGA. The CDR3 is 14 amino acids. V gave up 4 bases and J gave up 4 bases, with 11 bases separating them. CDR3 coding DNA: TGTGCCAGCAGCTGGGTTAGCGGATACAATGAGCAGTTCTTC. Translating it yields CASSWVSGYNEQFF.

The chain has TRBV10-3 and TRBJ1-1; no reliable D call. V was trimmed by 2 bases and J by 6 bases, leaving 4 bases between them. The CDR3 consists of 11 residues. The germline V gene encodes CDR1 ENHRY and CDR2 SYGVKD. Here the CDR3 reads CAISEKSEAFF. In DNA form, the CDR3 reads TGTGCCATCAGTGAGAAGTCTGAAGCTTTCTTT.

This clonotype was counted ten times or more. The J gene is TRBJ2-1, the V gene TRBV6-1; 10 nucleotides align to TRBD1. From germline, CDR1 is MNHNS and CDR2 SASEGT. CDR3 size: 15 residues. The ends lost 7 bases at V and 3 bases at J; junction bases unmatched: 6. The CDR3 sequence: CASNPGTGDYNEQFF. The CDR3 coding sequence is TGTGCCAGCAATCCCGGGACAGGGGACTACAATGAGCAGTTCTTC.

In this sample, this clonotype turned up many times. DNA of the CDR3: TGTGCCAGCAGTTTGTTTAGGGCAATGCAGTACTTC. It yields the protein CASSLFRAMQYF. The chain recombines TRBV28 with TRBJ2-7; D not resolved. The CDR3 is made up of 12 amino acids. The ends were cut back, 3 bases at V and 9 bases at J, with 12 bases in the middle. Germline V CDR1 and CDR2: MDHEN, SYDVKM. The variable domain in full, completed from reference TRBV28 and TRBJ2-7, reads DVKVTQSSRYLVKRTGEKVFLECVQDMDHENMFWYRQDPGLGLRLIYFSYDVKMKEKGDIPEGYSVSREKKERFSLILESASTNQTSMYLCASSLFRAMQYFGPGTRLTVT.

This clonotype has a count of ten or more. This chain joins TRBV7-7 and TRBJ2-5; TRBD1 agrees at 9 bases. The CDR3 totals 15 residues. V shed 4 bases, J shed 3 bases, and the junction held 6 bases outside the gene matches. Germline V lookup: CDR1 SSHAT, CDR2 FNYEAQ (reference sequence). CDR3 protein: CASSSLGQGKETQYF. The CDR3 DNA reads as TGTGCCAGCAGCTCACTGGGACAGGGAAAAGAGACCCAGTACTTC. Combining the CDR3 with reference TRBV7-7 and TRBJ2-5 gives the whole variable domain GAGVSQSPRYKVTKRGQDVTLRCDPISSHATLYWYQQALGQGPEFLTYFNYEAQPDKSGLPSDRFSAERPEGSISTLTIQRTEQRDSAMYRCASSSLGQGKETQYFGPGTRLLVL.

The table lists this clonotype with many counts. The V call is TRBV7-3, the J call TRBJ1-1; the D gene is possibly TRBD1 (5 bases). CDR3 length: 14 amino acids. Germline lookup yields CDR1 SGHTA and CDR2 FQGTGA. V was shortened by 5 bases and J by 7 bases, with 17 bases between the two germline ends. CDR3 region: CASSPDNYGGEAFF. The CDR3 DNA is TGTGCCAGCAGCCCGGACAACTATGGGGGTGAAGCTTTCTTT.

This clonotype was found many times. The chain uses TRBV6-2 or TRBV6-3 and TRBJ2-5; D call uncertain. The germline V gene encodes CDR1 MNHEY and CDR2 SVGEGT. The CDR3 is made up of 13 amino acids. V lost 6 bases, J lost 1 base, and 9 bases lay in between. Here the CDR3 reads CASRPDTQETQYF. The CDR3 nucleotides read TGTGCCAGCAGACCCGACACCCAAGAGACCCAGTACTTC.

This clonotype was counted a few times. The CDR3 loop reads CASSPSGGHGYTF. DNA of the CDR3: TGTGCCAGCAGCCCCTCAGGGGGCCACGGCTACACCTTC. V is TRBV3-1 and J is TRBJ1-2; TRBD1 agrees at 8 bases. Germline CDR1 is LGHDT and CDR2 is YNNKEL (reference sequence). J gave up 8 bases and V 4 bases, and 6 bases lay outside the gene matches. This CDR3 is 13 amino acids long.

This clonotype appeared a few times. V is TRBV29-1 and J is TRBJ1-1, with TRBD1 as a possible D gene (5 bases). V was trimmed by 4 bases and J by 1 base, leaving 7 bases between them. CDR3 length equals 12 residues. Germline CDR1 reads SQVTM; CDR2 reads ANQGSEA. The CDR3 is CSVGGWNTEAFF. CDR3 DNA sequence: TGCAGCGTTGGGGGGTGGAACACTGAAGCTTTCTTT.

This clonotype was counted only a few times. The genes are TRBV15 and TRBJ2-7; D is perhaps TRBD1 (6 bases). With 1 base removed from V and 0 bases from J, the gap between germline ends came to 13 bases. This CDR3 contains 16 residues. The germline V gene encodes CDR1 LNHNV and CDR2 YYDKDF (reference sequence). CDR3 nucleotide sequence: TGTGCCACCAGCAGAGTAGTCGGCAGGGGCTCCTACGAGCAGTACTTC. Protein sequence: CATSRVVGRGSYEQYF.

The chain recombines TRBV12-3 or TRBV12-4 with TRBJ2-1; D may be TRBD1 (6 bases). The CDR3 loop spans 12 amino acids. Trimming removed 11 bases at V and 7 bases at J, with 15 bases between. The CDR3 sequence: CAGSQGRNEQFF. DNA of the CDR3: TGTGCCGGCTCCCAGGGGCGGAATGAGCAGTTCTTC.

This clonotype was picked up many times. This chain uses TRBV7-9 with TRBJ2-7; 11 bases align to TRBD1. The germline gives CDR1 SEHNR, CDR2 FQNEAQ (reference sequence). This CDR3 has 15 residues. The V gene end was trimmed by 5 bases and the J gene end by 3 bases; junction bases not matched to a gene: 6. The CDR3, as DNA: TGTGCCAGCAGCCTCCGGGACAGGGGGGTCTACGAGCAGTACTTC. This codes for CASSLRDRGVYEQYF.

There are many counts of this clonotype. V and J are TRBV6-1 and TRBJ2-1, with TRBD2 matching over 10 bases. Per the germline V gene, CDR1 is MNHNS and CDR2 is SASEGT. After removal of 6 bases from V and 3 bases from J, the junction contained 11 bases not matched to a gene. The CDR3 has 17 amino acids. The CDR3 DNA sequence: TGTGCCAGCAGACCAACTCTCCTAGCGGGGGACTACAATGAGCAGTTCTTC. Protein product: CASRPTLLAGDYNEQFF.

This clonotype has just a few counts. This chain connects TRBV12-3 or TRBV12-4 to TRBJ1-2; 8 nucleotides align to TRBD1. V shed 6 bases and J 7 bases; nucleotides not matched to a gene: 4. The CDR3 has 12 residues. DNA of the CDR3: TGTGCCAGCAGGGACAGGGTCGCTGGCTACACCTTC. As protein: CASRDRVAGYTF.